This T cell receptor beta chain came from a study of blood T cell repertoires in COVID-19. Study context: Sites in the United States, Italy and Spain provided acute and convalescent COVID-19 samples.

In terms of age and location, participants ranged from about 18 to 89 years and lived in about 25 US areas. The protocol was immunoSEQ multiplex PCR, while the TCRdb copy is restricted to in-frame clones and leaves out a portion. The sample holds a few hundred thousand clones, roughly 90% seen once. The sequence came from a woman in her twenties or thirties who had recovered from COVID-19. Source material: PBMCs or T cells enriched from blood (not recorded which).

The CDR3 loop reads CASSLPGGGETQYF. Written as DNA, the CDR3 is TGTGCCAGCAGCTTGCCAGGGGGCGGGGAGACCCAGTACTTC. The chain is built from TRBV5-5 and TRBJ2-5; 8 bases line up with TRBD1. The J segment lost 5 bases and the V segment lost 1 base, leaving 4 bases of the junction unmatched. This CDR3 is built from 14 residues. CDR1 is SGHKS and CDR2 is YYEKEE in the germline V gene (reference sequence).